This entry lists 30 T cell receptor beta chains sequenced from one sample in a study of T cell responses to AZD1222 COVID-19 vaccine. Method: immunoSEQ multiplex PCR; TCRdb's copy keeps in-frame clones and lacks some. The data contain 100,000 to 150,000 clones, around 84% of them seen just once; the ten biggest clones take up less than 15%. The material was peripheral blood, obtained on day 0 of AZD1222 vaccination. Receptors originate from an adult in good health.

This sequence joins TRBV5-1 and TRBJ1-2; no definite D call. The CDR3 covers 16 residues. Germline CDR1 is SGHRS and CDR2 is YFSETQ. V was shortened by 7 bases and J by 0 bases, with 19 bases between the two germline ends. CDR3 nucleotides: TGCGCCAGCTACCCTGCAGCTACCACTCCTAACTATGGCTACACCTTC. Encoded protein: CASYPAATTPNYGYTF.

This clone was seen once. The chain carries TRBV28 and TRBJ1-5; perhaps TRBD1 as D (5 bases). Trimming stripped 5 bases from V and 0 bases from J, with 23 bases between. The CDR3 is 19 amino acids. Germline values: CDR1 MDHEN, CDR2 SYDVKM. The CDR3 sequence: CASSTGARRGAFSNQPQHF. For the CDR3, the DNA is TGTGCCAGCAGTACTGGGGCAAGGAGAGGCGCTTTTAGCAATCAGCCCCAGCATTTT. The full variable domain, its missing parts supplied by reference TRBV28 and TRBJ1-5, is DVKVTQSSRYLVKRTGEKVFLECVQDMDHENMFWYRQDPGLGLRLIYFSYDVKMKEKGDIPEGYSVSREKKERFSLILESASTNQTSMYLCASSTGARRGAFSNQPQHFGDGTRLSIL.

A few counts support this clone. The CDR3 reads CSVAQGPNTEAFF. The CDR3 region has the DNA TGCAGCGTTGCACAGGGGCCGAACACTGAAGCTTTCTTT. The J gene is TRBJ1-1, the V gene TRBV29-1, with 7 nucleotides matching TRBD1. The CDR3 contains 13 residues. CDR1 is SQVTM and CDR2 is ANQGSEA in the germline V gene. After removal of 4 bases from V and 1 base from J, the junction contained 3 bases not matched to a gene.

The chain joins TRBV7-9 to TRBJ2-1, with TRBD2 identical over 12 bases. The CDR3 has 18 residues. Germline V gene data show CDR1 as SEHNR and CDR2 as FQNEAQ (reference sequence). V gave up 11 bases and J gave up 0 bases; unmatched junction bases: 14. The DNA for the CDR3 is TGTGCCGTAAGACTAGCGGGGGTCTACTCTAGCTCCTACAATGAGCAGTTCTTC. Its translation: CAVRLAGVYSSSYNEQFF.

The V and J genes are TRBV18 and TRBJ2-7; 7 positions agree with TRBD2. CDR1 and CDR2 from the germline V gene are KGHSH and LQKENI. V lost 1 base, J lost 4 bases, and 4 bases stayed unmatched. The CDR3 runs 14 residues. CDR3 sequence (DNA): TGTGCCAGCTCACCACGGCGGGAGAGGTACGAGCAGTACTTC. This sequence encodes CASSPRRERYEQYF.

In nucleotides, the CDR3 is TGTGCCAGCAGCTTATCTAGCGGGAGGTTATACGAGCAGTACTTC. As protein: CASSLSSGRLYEQYF. V gene TRBV7-2 combines with J gene TRBJ2-7; 11 nucleotides align to TRBD2. CDR1 SGHTA and CDR2 FQGNSA come from the germline V gene. Germline trimming cut 2 bases from V and 4 bases from J; bases unmatched to any gene: 4. This CDR3 comprises 15 residues.

CDR3 coding DNA: TGTGCCAGCAGCTTCCTTGGGGCGGGATACAATGAGCAGTTCTTC. Protein sequence: CASSFLGAGYNEQFF. This chain uses TRBV11-3 with TRBJ2-1; the D gene is possibly TRBD2 (6 bases). The germline CDR1 and CDR2 sequences are SGHNT and YENEEA. The CDR3 consists of 15 residues. Trimming left V 3 bases short and J 4 bases short, with 13 bases between.

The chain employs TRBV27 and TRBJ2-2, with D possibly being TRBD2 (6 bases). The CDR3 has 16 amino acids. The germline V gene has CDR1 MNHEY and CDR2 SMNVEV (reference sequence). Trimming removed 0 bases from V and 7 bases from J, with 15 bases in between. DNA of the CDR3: TGTGCCAGCAGTTTATCGGGGGGAAGGTTCGGCGGGGAGCTGTTTTTT. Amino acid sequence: CASSLSGGRFGGELFF.

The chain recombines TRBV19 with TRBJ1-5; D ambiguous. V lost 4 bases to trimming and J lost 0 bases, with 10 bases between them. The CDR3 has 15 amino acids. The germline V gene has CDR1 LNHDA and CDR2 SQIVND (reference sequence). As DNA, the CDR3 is TGTGCCAGTAGTACCTTCGGGGTTAGCAATCAGCCCCAGCATTTT. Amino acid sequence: CASSTFGVSNQPQHF.

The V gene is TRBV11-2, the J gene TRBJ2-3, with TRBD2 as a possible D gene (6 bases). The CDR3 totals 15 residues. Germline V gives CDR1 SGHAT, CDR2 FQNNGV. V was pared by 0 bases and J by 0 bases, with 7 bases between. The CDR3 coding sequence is TGTGCCAGCAGCTTAGACCGGGAGAGCACAGATACGCAGTATTTT. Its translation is CASSLDRESTDTQYF.

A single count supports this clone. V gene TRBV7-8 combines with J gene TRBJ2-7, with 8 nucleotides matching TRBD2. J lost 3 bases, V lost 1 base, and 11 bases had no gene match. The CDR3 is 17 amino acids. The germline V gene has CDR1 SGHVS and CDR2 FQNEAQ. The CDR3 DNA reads TGTGCCAGCAGCTTAGTTCGCCAGCGGGGGAAGGGCTACGAGCAGTACTTC. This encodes CASSLVRQRGKGYEQYF.

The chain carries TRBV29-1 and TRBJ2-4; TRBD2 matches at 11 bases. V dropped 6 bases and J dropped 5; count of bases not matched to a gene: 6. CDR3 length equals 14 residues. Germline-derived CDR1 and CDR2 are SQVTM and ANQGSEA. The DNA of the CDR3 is TGCAGCGTCGGAATACTAGCGGGGGAAAACATTCAGTACTTC. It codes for CSVGILAGENIQYF.

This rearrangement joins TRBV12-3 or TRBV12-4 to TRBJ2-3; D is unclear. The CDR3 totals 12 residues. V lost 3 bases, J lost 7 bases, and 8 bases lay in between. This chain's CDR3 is CASSFVVNTQYF. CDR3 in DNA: TGTGCCAGCAGTTTTGTAGTGAATACGCAGTATTTT.

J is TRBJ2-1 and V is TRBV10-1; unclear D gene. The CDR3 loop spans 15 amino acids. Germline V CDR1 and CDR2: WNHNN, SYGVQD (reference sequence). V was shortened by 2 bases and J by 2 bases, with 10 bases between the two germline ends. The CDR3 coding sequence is TGCGCCAGCAGTGAGAAGGCCGGCCCCTACAATGAGCAGTTCTTC. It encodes CASSEKAGPYNEQFF.

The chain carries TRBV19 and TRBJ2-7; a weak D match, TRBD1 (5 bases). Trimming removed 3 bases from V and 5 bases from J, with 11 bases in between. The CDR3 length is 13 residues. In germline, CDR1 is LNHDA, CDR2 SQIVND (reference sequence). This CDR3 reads CASSIGQGDEQYF. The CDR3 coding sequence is TGTGCCAGTAGTATTGGGCAGGGCGACGAGCAGTACTTC.

The CDR3 nucleotides read TGTGCCAGCAGTGAACAGGGCTATGGCTACACCTTC. Translating gives CASSEQGYGYTF. The chain uses TRBV2 and TRBJ1-2; maybe TRBD1 (5 bases). From germline, CDR1 is SNHLY and CDR2 FYNNEI. Trimming took 2 bases from V and 4 from J, leaving 5 bases between them. The CDR3 covers 12 residues.

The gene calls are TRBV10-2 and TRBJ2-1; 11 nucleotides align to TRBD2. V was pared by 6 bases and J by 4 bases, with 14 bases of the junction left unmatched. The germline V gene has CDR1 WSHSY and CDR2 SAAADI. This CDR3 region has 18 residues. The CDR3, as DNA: TGCGCCAGCAGCATACGGACTAGCGGGCCAAGTGGGTACAATGAGCAGTTCTTC. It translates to CASSIRTSGPSGYNEQFF.

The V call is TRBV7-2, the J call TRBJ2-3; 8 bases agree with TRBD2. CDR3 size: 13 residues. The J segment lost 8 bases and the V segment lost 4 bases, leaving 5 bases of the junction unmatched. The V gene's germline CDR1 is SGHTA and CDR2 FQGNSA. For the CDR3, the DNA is TGTGCCAGCAGCTCCCGGGGGGGACGTACGCAGTATTTT. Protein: CASSSRGGRTQYF.

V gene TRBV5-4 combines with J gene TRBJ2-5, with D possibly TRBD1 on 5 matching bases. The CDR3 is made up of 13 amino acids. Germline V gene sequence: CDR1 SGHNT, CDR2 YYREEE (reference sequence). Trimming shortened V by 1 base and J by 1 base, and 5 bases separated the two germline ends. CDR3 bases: TGTGCCAGCAGCTTGCAGGGCCAAGAGACCCAGTACTTC. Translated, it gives CASSLQGQETQYF.

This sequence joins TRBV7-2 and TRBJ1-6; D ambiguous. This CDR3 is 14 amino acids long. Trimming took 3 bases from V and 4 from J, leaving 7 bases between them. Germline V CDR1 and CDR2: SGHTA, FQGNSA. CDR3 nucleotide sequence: TGTGCCAGCAGCTTGGGGTGGTATAATTCACCCCTCCACTTT. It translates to CASSLGWYNSPLHF. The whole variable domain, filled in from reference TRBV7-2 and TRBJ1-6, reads GAGVSQSPSNKVTEKGKDVELRCDPISGHTALYWYRQSLGQGLEFLIYFQGNSAPDKSGLPSDRFSAERTGGSVSTLTIQRTQQEDSAVYLCASSLGWYNSPLHFGNGTRLTVT.

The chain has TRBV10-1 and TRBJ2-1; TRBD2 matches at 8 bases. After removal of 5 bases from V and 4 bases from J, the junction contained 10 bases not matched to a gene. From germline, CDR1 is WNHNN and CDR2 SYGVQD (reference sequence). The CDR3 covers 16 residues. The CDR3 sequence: CASSLSGAFEYNEQFF. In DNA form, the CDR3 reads TGCGCCAGCAGTCTTAGCGGGGCTTTTGAGTACAATGAGCAGTTCTTC.

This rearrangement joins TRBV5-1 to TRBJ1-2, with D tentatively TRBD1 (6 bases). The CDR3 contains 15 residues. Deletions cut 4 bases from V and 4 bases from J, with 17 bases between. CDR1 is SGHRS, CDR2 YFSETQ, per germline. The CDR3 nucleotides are TGCGCCAGCAGCCCAGCCGGGACAAGGACCTATGGCTACACCTTC. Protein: CASSPAGTRTYGYTF.

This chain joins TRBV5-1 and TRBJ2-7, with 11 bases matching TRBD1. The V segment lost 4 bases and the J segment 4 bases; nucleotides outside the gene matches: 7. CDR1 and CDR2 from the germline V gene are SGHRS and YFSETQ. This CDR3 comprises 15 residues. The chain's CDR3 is CASSRGTGGLYEQYF. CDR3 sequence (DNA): TGCGCCAGCAGCCGGGGGACAGGGGGGTTATACGAGCAGTACTTC.

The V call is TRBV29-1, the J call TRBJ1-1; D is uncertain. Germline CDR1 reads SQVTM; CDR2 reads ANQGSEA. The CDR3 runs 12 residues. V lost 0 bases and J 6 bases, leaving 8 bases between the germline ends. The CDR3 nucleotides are TGCAGCGTTGAAGACCGGGTACCTGAAGCTTTCTTT. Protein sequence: CSVEDRVPEAFF. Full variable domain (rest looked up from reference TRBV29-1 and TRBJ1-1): SAVISQKPSRDICQRGTSLTIQCQVDSQVTMMFWYRQQPGQSLTLIATANQGSEATYESGFVIDKFPISRPNLTFSTLTVSNMSPEDSSIYLCSVEDRVPEAFFGQGTRLTVV.

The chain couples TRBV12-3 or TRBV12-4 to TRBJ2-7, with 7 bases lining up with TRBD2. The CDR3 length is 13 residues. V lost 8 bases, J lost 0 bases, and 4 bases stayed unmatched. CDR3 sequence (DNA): TGTGCCAGCGGGAGGGGACTCTCCTACGAGCAGTACTTC. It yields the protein CASGRGLSYEQYF.

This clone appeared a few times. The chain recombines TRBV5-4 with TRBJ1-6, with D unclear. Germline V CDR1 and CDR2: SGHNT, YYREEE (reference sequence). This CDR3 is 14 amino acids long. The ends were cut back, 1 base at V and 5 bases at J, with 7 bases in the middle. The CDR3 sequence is CASSLRLDNSPLHF. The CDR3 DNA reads TGTGCCAGCAGCTTGAGACTTGATAATTCACCCCTCCACTTT.

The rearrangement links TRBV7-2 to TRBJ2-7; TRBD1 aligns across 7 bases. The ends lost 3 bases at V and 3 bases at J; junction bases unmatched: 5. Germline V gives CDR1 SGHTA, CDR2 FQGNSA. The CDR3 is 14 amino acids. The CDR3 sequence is CASSLIQGIYEQYF. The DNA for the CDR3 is TGTGCCAGCAGCTTGATACAGGGGATCTACGAGCAGTACTTC. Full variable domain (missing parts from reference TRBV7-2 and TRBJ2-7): GAGVSQSPSNKVTEKGKDVELRCDPISGHTALYWYRQSLGQGLEFLIYFQGNSAPDKSGLPSDRFSAERTGGSVSTLTIQRTQQEDSAVYLCASSLIQGIYEQYFGPGTRLTVT.

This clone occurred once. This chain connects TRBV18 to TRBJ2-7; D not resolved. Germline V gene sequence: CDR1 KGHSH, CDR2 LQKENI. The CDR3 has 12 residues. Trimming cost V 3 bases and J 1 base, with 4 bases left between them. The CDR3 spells CASSPQSYEQYF. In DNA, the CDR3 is TGTGCCAGCTCACCGCAGTCCTACGAGCAGTACTTC.

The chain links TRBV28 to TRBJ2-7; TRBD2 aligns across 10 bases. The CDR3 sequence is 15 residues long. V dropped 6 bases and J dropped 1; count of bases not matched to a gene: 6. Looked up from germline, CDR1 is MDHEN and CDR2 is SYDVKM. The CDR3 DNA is TGTGCCAGCAGGGGGGGGACTAGCGCTTCCTACGAGCAGTACTTC. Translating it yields CASRGGTSASYEQYF. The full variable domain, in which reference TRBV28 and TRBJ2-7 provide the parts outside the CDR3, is DVKVTQSSRYLVKRTGEKVFLECVQDMDHENMFWYRQDPGLGLRLIYFSYDVKMKEKGDIPEGYSVSREKKERFSLILESASTNQTSMYLCASRGGTSASYEQYFGPGTRLTVT.

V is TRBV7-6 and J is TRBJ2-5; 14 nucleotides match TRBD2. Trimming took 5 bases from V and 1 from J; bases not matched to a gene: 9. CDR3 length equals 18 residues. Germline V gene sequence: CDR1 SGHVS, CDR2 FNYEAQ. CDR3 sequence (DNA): TGTGCCAGCAGCACAAGACTAGCGGGGGGGGTTCTCCAAGAGACCCAGTACTTC. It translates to CASSTRLAGGVLQETQYF.